The 24 T cell receptor beta chains below come from one sample, sequenced in a study of T cells after somatic rescue of genetic block. Assay: immunoSEQ multiplex PCR; the TCRdb copy retains only in-frame clones and omits some. The sample has tens of thousands of clones; approximately 91% are singletons. Sequenced: peripheral blood mononuclear cells (PBMCs). All receptors derive from a man younger than 45.

This rearrangement joins TRBV4-1 to TRBJ2-5; D is unresolved. The CDR3 runs 13 residues. The germline gives CDR1 MGHRA, CDR2 YSYEKL. V gave up 1 base and J gave up 5 bases, with 8 bases separating them. CDR3 nucleotide sequence: TGCGCCAGCAGCCAAGTTAGTCGGGAGACCCAGTACTTC. It translates to CASSQVSRETQYF.

The V and J genes are TRBV7-8 and TRBJ1-5; D not certain. The length of the CDR3 is 15 residues. Germline CDR1 is SGHVS and CDR2 is FQNEAQ. Trimming cost V 1 base and J 2 bases, with 9 bases left between them. This CDR3 reads CASSLGSQGNQPQHF. The CDR3 region has the DNA TGTGCCAGCAGCTTAGGCTCGCAGGGCAATCAGCCCCAGCATTTT.

This sequence joins TRBV19 and TRBJ2-1; no clear D gene. The CDR3 covers 11 residues. CDR1 and CDR2 (germline): LNHDA, SQIVND (reference sequence). Trimming shortened V by 5 bases and J by 8 bases, and 7 bases separated the two germline ends. The CDR3 loop reads CASSHSDEQFF. CDR3 nucleotide sequence: TGTGCCAGTAGTCACAGCGATGAGCAGTTCTTC. Full variable domain (missing parts from reference TRBV19 and TRBJ2-1): DGGITQSPKYLFRKEGQNVTLSCEQNLNHDAMYWYRQDPGQGLRLIYYSQIVNDFQKGDIAEGYSVSREKKESFPLTVTSAQKNPTAFYLCASSHSDEQFFGPGTRLTVL.

For this clone: Within the sample, other DNA sequences also encode this same CDR3. The V call is TRBV7-2, the J call TRBJ2-3; D gene unclear. V lost 1 base, J lost 4 bases, and 3 bases lay in between. CDR1 and CDR2 from the germline V gene are SGHTA and FQGNSA. The CDR3 sequence is 12 residues long. The DNA for the CDR3 is TGTGCCAGCAGCTTAGGCCCAGATACGCAGTATTTT. This gives the protein CASSLGPDTQYF.

This CDR3 reads CASSQQSFGTGYHEQYF. The CDR3 DNA reads TGTGCCAGCAGCCAACAGAGTTTCGGGACAGGGTATCACGAGCAGTACTTC. This sequence joins TRBV14 and TRBJ2-7; 9 positions match TRBD1. Unmatched junction bases numbered 13, after V lost 2 bases and J lost 5 bases. This CDR3 is 17 amino acids long. The germline CDR1 and CDR2 sequences are SGHDN and FVKESK. Combining the CDR3 with reference TRBV14 and TRBJ2-7 gives the whole variable domain EAGVTQFPSHSVIEKGQTVTLRCDPISGHDNLYWYRRVMGKEIKFLLHFVKESKQDESGMPNNRFLAERTGGTYSTLKVQPAELEDSGVYFCASSQQSFGTGYHEQYFGPGTRLTVT.

The chain is built from TRBV15 and TRBJ2-1; D is perhaps TRBD2 (5 bases). The V gene's germline CDR1 is LNHNV and CDR2 YYDKDF (reference sequence). The CDR3 runs to 14 residues. With 0 bases removed from V and 6 bases from J, the gap between germline ends came to 9 bases. The CDR3, as DNA: TGTGCCACCAGCAGAGATCGGGGAAGCAATGAGCAGTTCTTC. It translates to CATSRDRGSNEQFF.

V gene TRBV18 combines with J gene TRBJ1-2; maybe TRBD1 (5 bases). Trimming shortened V by 6 bases and J by 5 bases, and 16 bases separated the two germline ends. The CDR3 runs to 14 residues. CDR1 KGHSH and CDR2 LQKENI come from the germline V gene. This CDR3 reads CASSPGTDKYGYTF. The CDR3 DNA reads TGTGCCAGCTCCCCAGGGACGGATAAGTATGGCTACACCTTC.

The V and J genes are TRBV2 and TRBJ2-5, with D perhaps matching TRBD2 (6 bases). Trimming took 5 bases from V and 5 from J, leaving 15 bases between them. CDR1 is SNHLY and CDR2 is FYNNEI in the germline V gene. The CDR3 runs 14 residues. CDR3 loop: CASSKTSKGETQYF. CDR3 DNA: TGTGCCAGCAGTAAGACTAGTAAAGGGGAGACCCAGTACTTC.

V gene TRBV5-6 combines with J gene TRBJ2-2, with 9 bases fitting TRBD2. Germline lookup yields CDR1 SGHDT and CDR2 YYEEEE. J gave up 7 bases and V 0 bases, and 7 bases lay outside the gene matches. CDR3 size: 16 residues. CDR3: CASSLELAGVNGELFF. CDR3 coding DNA: TGTGCCAGCAGCTTGGAATTAGCGGGAGTCAACGGGGAGCTGTTTTTT.

This rearrangement joins TRBV7-9 to TRBJ2-7, with D tentatively TRBD2 (6 bases). Germline V lookup: CDR1 SEHNR, CDR2 FQNEAQ (reference sequence). CDR3 size: 14 residues. V dropped 1 base and J dropped 6 bases, with 13 bases sitting between them. CDR3 nucleotide sequence: TGTGCCAGCAGCTTAGAGGTGTACGGGGGCGAGCAGTACTTC. Translating it yields CASSLEVYGGEQYF.

The rearrangement links TRBV9 to TRBJ2-1, with D maybe TRBD1 (6 bases). Per the germline V gene, CDR1 is SGDLS and CDR2 is YYNGEE. V dropped 0 bases and J dropped 8 bases, with 12 bases sitting between them. This CDR3 region has 14 residues. The CDR3, as DNA: TGTGCCAGCAGCGTAGCTAACAGGGCCGATGAGCAGTTCTTC. Its protein product is CASSVANRADEQFF.

The CDR3 is CASTNQGLSYEQYF. The CDR3 DNA is TGTGCCAGCACTAACCAGGGACTCTCCTACGAGCAGTACTTC. The chain carries TRBV7-2 and TRBJ2-5; D perhaps matches TRBD2 (6 bases). The J call may be in error: the DNA end matches TRBJ2-7 better. In germline, CDR1 is SGHTA, CDR2 FQGNSA. The CDR3 totals 14 residues.

The chain couples TRBV29-1 to TRBJ1-1; 9 bases match TRBD1. This CDR3 is built from 12 residues. The V gene end was trimmed by 7 bases and the J gene end by 4 bases; junction bases not matched to a gene: 4. From germline, CDR1 is SQVTM and CDR2 ANQGSEA. The CDR3 here is CSGGQGGTEAFF. The CDR3 DNA follows: TGCAGCGGGGGACAGGGAGGCACTGAAGCTTTCTTT.

The rearrangement links TRBV19 to TRBJ1-4; D might be TRBD1 (6 bases). Germline V gene sequence: CDR1 LNHDA, CDR2 SQIVND (reference sequence). Trimming removed 0 bases from V and 0 bases from J, with 14 bases in between. This CDR3 is 18 amino acids long. CDR3 sequence: CASSIDQAGAATNEKLFF. The DNA for the CDR3 is TGTGCCAGTAGTATAGATCAGGCAGGGGCAGCAACTAATGAAAAACTGTTTTTT.

The V gene is TRBV7-8, the J gene TRBJ2-2, with a possible D match to TRBD1 (6 bases). CDR3 size: 14 residues. Germline CDR1 reads SGHVS; CDR2 reads FQNEAQ. Trimming stripped 3 bases from V and 4 bases from J, with 9 bases between. CDR3 residues: CASSLGHGTGELFF. DNA of the CDR3: TGTGCCAGCAGCTTGGGACACGGCACCGGGGAGCTGTTTTTT.

This clone was observed a single time. V and J are TRBV6-5 and TRBJ2-3; tentatively, D is TRBD2 (5 bases). V was shortened by 7 bases and J by 3 bases, with 11 bases between the two germline ends. This CDR3 is 13 amino acids long. Germline CDR1 and CDR2: MNHEY and SVGAGI. This CDR3 is CASTSRGTDTQYF. DNA for the CDR3: TGTGCCAGCACGTCCAGAGGGACAGATACGCAGTATTTT.

The chain combines TRBV11-2 with TRBJ2-5; 8 bases are shared with TRBD2. The CDR3 runs 14 residues. The trim removed 1 base at V and 6 bases at J, leaving 4 bases unmatched. From germline, CDR1 is SGHAT and CDR2 FQNNGV. This chain's CDR3 is CASSLVAGSQTQYF. The CDR3 nucleotides are TGTGCCAGCAGCTTAGTAGCGGGGTCGCAGACCCAGTACTTC.

Concerning this clone itself: A junction boundary mismatches the germline segment, possibly from a read error. The chain joins TRBV7-7 to TRBJ2-2, with 8 bases fitting TRBD1. Germline CDR1 reads SSHAT; CDR2 reads FNYEAQ (reference sequence). The CDR3 totals 14 residues. This chain's CDR3 is CASSPARGLEKLFF. The DNA for the CDR3 is TGTGCTAGCAGCCCCGCCAGGGGGCTTGAGAAACTGTTTTTT.

The chain combines TRBV9 with TRBJ1-4; TRBD1 matches 7 bases. The CDR3 covers 13 residues. Trimming took 3 bases from V and 5 from J; bases not matched to a gene: 1. Germline V gene sequence: CDR1 SGDLS, CDR2 YYNGEE. The CDR3 here is CASSAQGNEKLFF. CDR3 bases: TGTGCCAGCAGCGCACAGGGGAATGAAAAACTGTTTTTT. The complete variable domain, with remaining parts taken from reference TRBV9 and TRBJ1-4, reads DSGVTQTPKHLITATGQRVTLRCSPRSGDLSVYWYQQSLDQGLQFLIQYYNGEERAKGNILERFSAQQFPDLHSELNLSSLELGDSALYFCASSAQGNEKLFFGSGTQLSVL.

The chain recombines TRBV7-2 with TRBJ2-5, with unresolved D. There are 10 residues in the CDR3. V shed 5 bases and J shed 2 bases, with 0 bases lying between them. Looked up from germline, CDR1 is SGHTA and CDR2 is FQGNSA. The DNA for the CDR3 is TGTGCCAGCAGCCAAGAGACCCAGTACTTC. Translated, it gives CASSQETQYF.

This sequence joins TRBV30 and TRBJ2-7; D gene uncertain. The CDR3 consists of 10 residues. The V gene lost 1 base and the J gene lost 8 bases, with 6 bases spanning the gap. Germline CDR1 GTSNPN, CDR2 SVGIG (reference sequence). The CDR3 DNA reads TGTGCCTGGAGTGCCTCCCAGCAGTACTTC. It translates to CAWSASQQYF.

This chain uses TRBV5-1 with TRBJ1-5, with TRBD1 identical over 7 bases. The trim removed 4 bases at V and 7 bases at J, leaving 5 bases unmatched. The germline V gene has CDR1 SGHRS and CDR2 YFSETQ. The length of the CDR3 is 13 residues. The CDR3 nucleotides are TGCGCCAGCAGCCGGGACAGTAACCAGCCCCAGCATTTT. This sequence encodes CASSRDSNQPQHF.

This chain uses TRBV5-1 with TRBJ2-1; 9 nucleotides align to TRBD2. Germline CDR1 SGHRS, CDR2 YFSETQ. The CDR3 has 16 residues. Trimming cost V 4 bases and J 9 bases; bases outside gene matches: 14. CDR3 sequence (DNA): TGCGCCAGCAGCCCCCTGGGTAGCGGGAGTATGGGTGAGCAGTTCTTC. Translation: CASSPLGSGSMGEQFF. The variable domain in full, completed from reference TRBV5-1 and TRBJ2-1, reads KAGVTQTPRYLIKTRGQQVTLSCSPISGHRSVSWYQQTPGQGLQFLFEYFSETQRNKGNFPGRFSGRQFSNSRSEMNVSTLELGDSALYLCASSPLGSGSMGEQFFGPGTRLTVL.

The chain combines TRBV5-1 with TRBJ1-1; TRBD1 aligns across 8 bases. The CDR3 has 14 amino acids. From germline, CDR1 is SGHRS and CDR2 YFSETQ. V lost 6 bases to trimming and J lost 0 bases; unmatched junction nucleotides: 4. The chain's CDR3 is CASNRQGMNTEAFF. The DNA of the CDR3 is TGCGCCAGCAACAGACAGGGGATGAACACTGAAGCTTTCTTT.